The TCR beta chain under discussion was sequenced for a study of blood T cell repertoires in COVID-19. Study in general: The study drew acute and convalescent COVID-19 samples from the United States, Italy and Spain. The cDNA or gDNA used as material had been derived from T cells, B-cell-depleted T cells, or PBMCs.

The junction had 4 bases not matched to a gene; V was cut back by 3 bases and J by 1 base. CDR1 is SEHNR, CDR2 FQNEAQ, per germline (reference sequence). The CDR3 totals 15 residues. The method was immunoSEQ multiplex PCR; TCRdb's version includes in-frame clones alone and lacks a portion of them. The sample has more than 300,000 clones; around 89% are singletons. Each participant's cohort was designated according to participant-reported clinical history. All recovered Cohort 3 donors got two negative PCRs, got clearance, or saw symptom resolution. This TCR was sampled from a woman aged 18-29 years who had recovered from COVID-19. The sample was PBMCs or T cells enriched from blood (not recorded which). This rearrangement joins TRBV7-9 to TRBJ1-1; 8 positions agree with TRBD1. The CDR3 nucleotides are TGTGCCAGCAGCTTTAGGGGGACAGGGAACACTGAAGCTTTCTTT. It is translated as CASSFRGTGNTEAFF.